The next 26 T cell receptor beta chains were all read from a single sample in a study of blood T cells in healthy people across ages. Alongside a J-beta primer mix, a sample-barcoded 5' primer served in a second PCR lasting about 7 to 11 cycles. TCRdb used MiXCR to reprocess the 5' RACE reads, holding one entry per CDR3 protein. Here the sample spans hundreds of thousands of distinct CDR3 sequences, 20% to 25% being singletons. The sequencing sample was made of blood. The receptors here all came from a man between 65 and 85 years old in good health.

The V and J genes are TRBV11-3 and TRBJ2-5; D perhaps matches TRBD1 (6 bases). The CDR3 runs 15 residues. Per the germline V gene, CDR1 is SGHNT and CDR2 is YENEEA. Trimming removed 4 bases at V and 2 bases at J, with 14 bases between. For the CDR3, the DNA is TGTGCCAGCAGCTCCCGAACAGGGTATCAAGAGACCCAGTACTTC. Protein: CASSSRTGYQETQYF.

This chain joins TRBV19 and TRBJ1-2; D unresolved. Trimming removed 3 bases from V and 0 bases from J, with 8 bases in between. Germline V gives CDR1 LNHDA, CDR2 SQIVND (reference sequence). This CDR3 is 14 amino acids long. CDR3: CASSINPANYGYTF. DNA for the CDR3: TGTGCCAGTAGTATCAACCCCGCTAACTATGGCTACACCTTC. Looking up the rest from reference TRBV19 and TRBJ1-2 gives the full variable domain: DGGITQSPKYLFRKEGQNVTLSCEQNLNHDAMYWYRQDPGQGLRLIYYSQIVNDFQKGDIAEGYSVSREKKESFPLTVTSAQKNPTAFYLCASSINPANYGYTFGSGTRLTVV.

Only a few counts were recorded for this clonotype. The chain recombines TRBV11-3 with TRBJ2-3, with D possibly matching TRBD2 (5 bases). The CDR3 sequence is 14 residues long. Germline CDR1 SGHNT, CDR2 YENEEA. V shed 0 bases and J shed 8 bases, with 12 bases lying between them. The CDR3 region is CASSLDPSRGTQYF. The CDR3 DNA is TGTGCCAGCAGCTTAGATCCCTCCCGGGGTACGCAGTATTTT.

This clonotype appeared many times. At one end, the junction sequence differs from germline, possibly due to a read error. V usage is TRBV10-3 and J usage is TRBJ2-5; D is ambiguous. This CDR3 has 11 residues. From germline, CDR1 is ENHRY and CDR2 SYGVKD. The CDR3, as DNA: TGTGCCATCGGGCTAGAAGAGACCCAGTACTTT. This codes for CAIGLEETQYF.

This clonotype was recorded a few times. V is TRBV28 and J is TRBJ2-7, with 12 bases matching TRBD2. The germline V gene has CDR1 MDHEN and CDR2 SYDVKM. V was clipped by 8 bases and J by 5 bases; unmatched bases: 4. The length of the CDR3 is 13 residues. CDR3 in amino acids: CASGSSGGDEQYF. In nucleotides, the CDR3 is TGTGCCAGCGGGTCTAGCGGGGGGGACGAGCAGTACTTC.

The genes are TRBV12-3 or TRBV12-4 and TRBJ1-2, with no clear D. The CDR3 extends over 13 amino acids. V gave up 6 bases and J gave up 2 bases, with 10 bases separating them. CDR3: CASRGGKNYGYTF. The CDR3 region has the DNA TGTGCCAGCAGGGGCGGGAAGAACTATGGCTACACCTTC.

In this sample, this clonotype turned up a few times. The chain recombines TRBV19 with TRBJ2-7; D is unresolved. The CDR3 is 12 amino acids. V lost 1 base and J 2 bases, leaving 3 bases between the germline ends. Per germline, CDR1 LNHDA and CDR2 SQIVND (reference sequence). The CDR3 protein is CASSIGTYEQYF. The CDR3 DNA is TGTGCCAGTAGTATAGGGACCTACGAGCAGTACTTC.

This clonotype was seen a handful of times. The chain joins TRBV28 to TRBJ1-4, with TRBD1 identical over 9 bases. Germline V CDR1 and CDR2: MDHEN, SYDVKM. The CDR3 spans 15 residues. Unmatched junction bases numbered 8, after V lost 5 bases and J lost 7 bases. The CDR3 DNA follows: TGTGCCAGCAGTACACAGGGGGCCGGGAGTGAAAAACTGTTTTTT. The encoded protein is CASSTQGAGSEKLFF.

This sequence joins TRBV30 and TRBJ1-5, with a tentative D call TRBD1 (5 bases). Germline CDR1 and CDR2: GTSNPN and SVGIG (reference sequence). Trimming took off 1 base at V and 7 bases at J, with 14 bases between the two ends. CDR3 length: 14 amino acids. CDR3 region: CAWSAGGCSQPQHF. DNA for the CDR3: TGTGCCTGGAGTGCCGGGGGGTGTTCACAGCCCCAGCATTTT.

This clonotype showed up just a few times. The chain couples TRBV7-2 to TRBJ2-7, with 12 bases matching TRBD2. The CDR3 contains 17 residues. V lost 3 bases, J lost 3 bases, and 9 bases stayed unmatched. The V gene's germline CDR1 is SGHTA and CDR2 FQGNSA. The CDR3 sequence is CASSLGTSGRPFYEQYF. The CDR3 DNA reads TGTGCCAGCAGCTTGGGGACTAGCGGGCGCCCTTTCTACGAGCAGTACTTC.

The chain is built from TRBV3-1 and TRBJ1-4; tentatively, D is TRBD1 (6 bases). The CDR3 runs 16 residues. The ends were cut back, 6 bases at V and 1 base at J, with 15 bases in the middle. CDR1 and CDR2 (germline): LGHDT, YNNKEL (reference sequence). The CDR3 DNA reads as TGTGCCAGCAGTCGACAGGACCTGAGAACTAATGAAAAACTGTTTTTT. This codes for CASSRQDLRTNEKLFF.

This chain connects TRBV29-1 to TRBJ2-3; D might be TRBD1 (6 bases). This CDR3 contains 13 residues. V was clipped by 1 base and J by 8 bases, with 13 bases between them. Germline lookup yields CDR1 SQVTM and CDR2 ANQGSEA. The CDR3 nucleotides read TGCAGCGTTGAAGGGGGGCGTACGGGTACGCAGTATTTT. This sequence encodes CSVEGGRTGTQYF.

With regard to this clonotype: At one of its ends the junction is not consistent with the germline gene, which may arise from a read error. The chain is built from TRBV29-1 and TRBJ1-2; weak D call: TRBD1 (5 bases). The length of the CDR3 is 11 residues. Germline V gene lookup returns CDR1 SQVTM and CDR2 ANQGSEA. CDR3 loop: CSATENYDYTF. Here the CDR3 DNA reads TGCAGCGCGACAGAAAACTATGACTACACCTTC.

This chain links TRBV12-3 or TRBV12-4 with TRBJ2-6; D call uncertain. CDR3 size: 15 residues. Trimming removed 5 bases at V and 3 bases at J, with 11 bases between. The DNA for the CDR3 is TGTGCCAGCAGTACGGGCCAACGTGGGGCCAACGTCCTGACTTTC. It encodes CASSTGQRGANVLTF.

This clonotype was detected only once. The junction and the germline gene differ at one end; a read error may be behind it. The J gene is TRBJ2-1, the V gene TRBV7-2, with 9 bases identical to TRBD1. This CDR3 is 15 amino acids long. CDR1 and CDR2 (germline): SGHTA, FQGNSA. The CDR3 bases are TGTGTCAGCAGCTCGGCGGGGACAGGGCCGAATGAGCAGTTCTTC. This codes for CVSSSAGTGPNEQFF.

This clonotype was counted between two and nine times. The J gene is TRBJ2-3, the V gene TRBV10-3, with 7 bases that match TRBD2. CDR1 is ENHRY, CDR2 SYGVKD, per germline. Germline trimming cut 2 bases from V and 4 bases from J; bases unmatched to any gene: 6. The CDR3 is 15 residues long. The CDR3 reads CAISETGGKADTQYF. Written as DNA, the CDR3 is TGTGCCATCAGTGAGACCGGGGGGAAAGCAGATACGCAGTATTTT.

The J gene is TRBJ1-4, the V gene TRBV29-1; D not resolved. V gave up 1 base and J gave up 6 bases, with 6 bases separating them. Germline V CDR1 and CDR2: SQVTM, ANQGSEA. The CDR3 consists of 12 residues. DNA for the CDR3: TGCAGCGTTGAAGTACAGTATGAAAAACTGTTTTTT. Its translation is CSVEVQYEKLFF.

V and J are TRBV2 and TRBJ1-2; the D gene is possibly TRBD1 (5 bases). This CDR3 is 14 amino acids long. The germline gives CDR1 SNHLY, CDR2 FYNNEI. Trimming took off 11 bases at V and 3 bases at J, with 19 bases between the two ends. The CDR3 here is CALWGRPSYYGYTF. In nucleotides, the CDR3 is TGTGCCCTTTGGGGCAGGCCTTCTTACTATGGCTACACCTTC.

The CDR3 DNA sequence: TGCGCCAGCAGCCAGTTCCGGGCTAGCGGGAACCGTGAGCAGTTCTTC. It is translated as CASSQFRASGNREQFF. V gene TRBV4-3 combines with J gene TRBJ2-1, with 9 bases fitting TRBD2. V trimming: 3 bases; J trimming: 9 bases; junction bases outside the gene matches: 12. The CDR3 totals 16 residues. The germline gives CDR1 LGHNA, CDR2 YSLEER.

This clonotype was seen a few times. The CDR3 loop is CASRTERGTRSSTDTQYF. Here the CDR3 DNA reads TGTGCCAGCAGGACTGAGCGGGGGACCCGATCTAGCACAGATACGCAGTATTTT. V and J are TRBV5-8 and TRBJ2-3, with 8 bases fitting TRBD2. Losses at the gene ends were 5 bases for V and 0 bases for J; bases not matched to a gene: 14. Germline V gives CDR1 SGHTS, CDR2 YDEGEE. The CDR3 sequence is 18 residues long.

There are a few counts of this clonotype. The V and J genes are TRBV18 and TRBJ1-4; D gene ambiguous. CDR3 length: 13 amino acids. V was cut by 4 bases and J by 8 bases, with 11 bases left in between. The V gene's germline CDR1 is KGHSH and CDR2 LQKENI. This chain's CDR3 is CASSQGREEKLFF. The CDR3 bases are TGTGCCAGCTCACAAGGGCGCGAAGAAAAACTGTTTTTT.

There are a few counts of this clonotype. The chain has TRBV9 and TRBJ1-2; TRBD1 is a possible D gene (6 bases). The CDR3 is 12 amino acids. V was trimmed by 4 bases and J by 8 bases, leaving 12 bases between them. Germline V lookup: CDR1 SGDLS, CDR2 YYNGEE. CDR3 sequence: CASSTSRGGYTF. Here the CDR3 DNA reads TGTGCCAGCAGCACGAGCAGGGGAGGCTACACCTTC.

This clonotype showed up just a few times. J is TRBJ2-3 and V is TRBV11-2, with TRBD2 matching 7 bases. The CDR3 spans 15 residues. The V segment lost 5 bases and the J segment 4 bases; nucleotides outside the gene matches: 9. CDR1 and CDR2 (germline): SGHAT, FQNNGV. This CDR3 reads CASSRLAGVADTQYF. In nucleotides, the CDR3 is TGTGCCAGCAGCCGTCTGGCGGGGGTGGCAGATACGCAGTATTTT. Looking up the rest from reference TRBV11-2 and TRBJ2-3 gives the full variable domain: EAGVAQSPRYKIIEKRQSVAFWCNPISGHATLYWYQQILGQGPKLLIQFQNNGVVDDSQLPKDRFSAERLKGVDSTLKIQPAKLEDSAVYLCASSRLAGVADTQYFGPGTRLTVL.

The chain is built from TRBV3-1 and TRBJ2-7; 7 bases are a match to TRBD2. This CDR3 has 11 residues. Looked up from germline, CDR1 is LGHDT and CDR2 is YNNKEL (reference sequence). The CDR3 sequence: CAAGGFGEQYF. Written as DNA, the CDR3 is TGTGCAGCCGGGGGGTTCGGCGAGCAGTACTTC.

This clonotype was seen many times. The chain links TRBV2 to TRBJ2-1, with unresolved D. The germline CDR1 and CDR2 sequences are SNHLY and FYNNEI. CDR3 length: 15 residues. The V end lost 3 bases, the J end lost 6 bases, and 15 bases lay between the germline ends. The CDR3 here is CASSEGLVRSNEQFF. DNA of the CDR3: TGTGCCAGCAGTGAGGGCCTAGTACGTTCCAATGAGCAGTTCTTC.

The CDR3 loop is CSAEGFGNEQFF. CDR3 bases: TGCAGTGCTGAGGGCTTTGGCAATGAGCAGTTCTTC. The chain joins TRBV20-1 to TRBJ2-1; D is perhaps TRBD2 (5 bases). Deletions cut 5 bases from V and 6 bases from J, with 11 bases between. The V gene's germline CDR1 is DFQATT and CDR2 SNEGSKA (reference sequence). There are 12 residues in the CDR3.